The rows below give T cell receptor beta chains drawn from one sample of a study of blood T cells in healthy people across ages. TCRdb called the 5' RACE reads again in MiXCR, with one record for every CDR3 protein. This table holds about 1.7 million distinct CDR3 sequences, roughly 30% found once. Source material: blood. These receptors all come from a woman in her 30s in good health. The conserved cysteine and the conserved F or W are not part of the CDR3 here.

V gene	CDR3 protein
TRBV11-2	ASRQSGTGPYEQY
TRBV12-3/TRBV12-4	ASRRGVNTEAF
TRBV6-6	ASSYLSGTDTQY
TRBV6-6	ASSYLGLNNEQF
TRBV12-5	ASGLTVTEAF
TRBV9	ASSPPGGGGYT
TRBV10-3	AISESGTKNTEAF
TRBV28	ASSLRLQPQH
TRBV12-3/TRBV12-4	ASSTSRSSTDTQY
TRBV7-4	ASSLVGTGCSNQPQH
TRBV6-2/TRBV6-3	ASSQRDRAPLRANVLT
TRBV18	ASSPADRAAEKLF
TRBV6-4	ASSSTAANYGYT
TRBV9	ASSVELAGSYNEQY
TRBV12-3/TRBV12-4	ASSTTGGAKNIQY
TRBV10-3	AISDITGTGDYERY
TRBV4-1	ASSQVASGENIQY
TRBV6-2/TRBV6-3	ASSYPPMETQY
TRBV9	ASSVGLGLPSKF
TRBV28	ASSSYLGGYGYT
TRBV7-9	ASSLFQGITEAF
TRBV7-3	ARSPSGGGETQY
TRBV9	ASSVEGVRGGYT
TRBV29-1	SVEMLRQEYQETQY
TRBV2	ARFQGYGYT
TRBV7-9	ASSFLGDQETQY
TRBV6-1	ASSIIAIGRGETQY
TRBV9	ASSVVSGAGTDTQY
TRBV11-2	ASSLIAGMQY
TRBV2	ASSPGGESYGYT
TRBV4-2	ASSQVPNAALAKNIQY
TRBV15	ATSRDLAAGSLRAYEQY
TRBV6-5	ASIPQGGGYGYT
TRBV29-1	SVAGTSGHNEQF
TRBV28	ASEGSVKAF
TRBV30	AWSATRSSGLSSYNEQF
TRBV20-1	SVPDRGREKLF
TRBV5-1	ASSRGDRGRWTEAF
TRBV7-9	ASSYPGSPYEQY
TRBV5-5	ASSLDYGADTQY
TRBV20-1	SARAQAVPYNEQF
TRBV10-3	AISDQGPHEQF
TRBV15	ATSGNSRGYT
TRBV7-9	ASSLSAGNEKLF
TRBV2	ASSVSRGINEQF
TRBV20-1	SAARTGEPFLAKNIQY
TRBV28	ASTDLAPYEQY
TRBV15	ATSRDRVSDTQY
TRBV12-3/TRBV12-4	ASSLHAGMNTEAF
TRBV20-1	SARDRVGQPQH
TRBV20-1	SARDPLAGGTQY
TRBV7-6	ASSRDRGSSYEQY
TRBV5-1	ASSSTETQY
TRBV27	ASSRTPDYGYT
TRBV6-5	ASSYKRGGTVYTQY